These T cell receptor beta chains were read from a single sample in a study of cytomegalovirus exposure and HLA in healthy donors. Some clones are missing from TCRdb's copy, which holds only in-frame ones; the method was immunoSEQ multiplex PCR. The repertoire holds about 100,000 clones, with 79% as singletons. The sample comprised PBMCs. Receptors originate from a woman between 40 and 55 years old in good health and CMV-seronegative. CDR3s include the opening cysteine and the closing phenylalanine or tryptophan. A D gene is named only where the DNA matches it firmly. Clone size is given for some rows only: seen once, a few or many times, or a class if the clone is expanded.

J gene,V gene,CDR3 length,D gene,clone size,CDR3 DNA,CDR3 protein
TRBJ2-2,TRBV4-1,14,TRBD1,-,TGCGCCAGCAGCGGACAGGGGAACACCGGGGAGCTGTTTTTT,CASSGQGNTGELFF
TRBJ2-7,TRBV4-2,17,-,-,TGTGCCAGCAGCCAAGAAGCCCCGCCCCGGACAGCTTACGAGCAGTACTTC,CASSQEAPPRTAYEQYF
TRBJ2-1,TRBV15,15,TRBD2,-,TGTGCCACCAGCAGAGCGGGGGGTCCCCTCAATGAGCAGTTCTTC,CATSRAGGPLNEQFF
TRBJ1-5,TRBV4-3,14,-,few,TGCGCCAGCAGCCAAAACAGAGGCAATCAGCCCCAGCATTTT,CASSQNRGNQPQHF
TRBJ2-7,TRBV19,15,TRBD1,-,TGTGCCAGTAGACGGACAGGAGTTGACTCCTACGAGCAGTACTTC,CASRRTGVDSYEQYF
TRBJ2-7,TRBV4-3,15,-,once,TGCGCCAGCAGCCAAGATGGGGAGGTCCCCTACGAGCAGTACTTC,CASSQDGEVPYEQYF
TRBJ1-6,TRBV10-3,13,-,-,TGTGCCATCCGTAGTCCGCTTAATTCACCCCTCAACTTT,CAIRSPLNSPLNF
TRBJ2-6,TRBV30,15,-,-,TGTGCCTGGTTTGGACAGACCTCTGGGGCCAACGTCCTGACTTTC,CAWFGQTSGANVLTF
TRBJ1-2,TRBV13,14,-,-,TGTGCCAGCAACCGACAGGCGTCTTACTATGGCTACACCTTC,CASNRQASYYGYTF
TRBJ2-5,TRBV6-1,16,-,-,TGTGCCAGCAGTGAACTCGGCAGGGTCGTGCAAGAGACCCAGTACTTC,CASSELGRVVQETQYF
TRBJ1-5,TRBV27,15,-,-,TGTGCCAGCGGCTCCGGACAGCCCTCCGGCCAGCCCCAGCATTTT,CASGSGQPSGQPQHF
TRBJ2-6,TRBV4-2,18,-,-,TGTGCCAGCAGCCAAGATTGGGACTCCGGCTCTGGGGCCAACGTCCTGACTTTC,CASSQDWDSGSGANVLTF
TRBJ1-4,TRBV4-2,14,-,-,TGTGCCAGCAGCCCAGGGCAAGGGAATGAAAAACTGTTTTTT,CASSPGQGNEKLFF
TRBJ1-1,TRBV7-3,13,TRBD1,-,TGTGCCAGCAGCCCGACAGGGCCCACTGAAGCTTTCTTT,CASSPTGPTEAFF
TRBJ2-2,TRBV2,15,-,once,TGTGCCAGCACCGTCAAGACAGAGAACACCGGGGAGCTGTTTTTT,CASTVKTENTGELFF
TRBJ2-3,TRBV5-1,14,TRBD1,-,TGCGCCAGCAGGACAGGGTTTGGCACAGATACGCAGTATTTT,CASRTGFGTDTQYF
TRBJ2-7,TRBV30,13,TRBD1,-,TGTGCCTGGGACAGGGGATACTCCTACGAGCAGTACTTC,CAWDRGYSYEQYF
TRBJ2-3,TRBV29-1,12,-,-,TGCAGCGCCAGGACTAGCACAGATACGCAGTATTTT,CSARTSTDTQYF
TRBJ2-2,TRBV27,16,TRBD2,-,TGTGCCAGCAGTCCAGGGACTAGCCGAACCACCGGGGAGCTGTTTTTT,CASSPGTSRTTGELFF
TRBJ2-5,TRBV5-4,13,-,-,TGTGCCGGTGGGAGGGGGGATCAAGAGACCCAGTACTTC,CAGGRGDQETQYF
TRBJ1-5,TRBV5-4,15,TRBD1,-,TGTGCCAGCAGCTTGGCAGGGGACAGGGATCAGCCCCAGCATTTT,CASSLAGDRDQPQHF
TRBJ1-3,TRBV7-6,16,-,-,TGTGCCAGCAGCTTAATGTGGCAGAAGTCTGGAAACACCATATATTTT,CASSLMWQKSGNTIYF
TRBJ2-3,TRBV7-6,15,TRBD1,-,TGTGCCAGCAGCCCTGGGACAGGGGTTAGAGATACGCAGTATTTT,CASSPGTGVRDTQYF
TRBJ1-2,TRBV7-2,17,TRBD1,-,TGTGCCAGCAGCTTATTTGGACAGGGGGCGCTTGACTATGGCTACACCTTC,CASSLFGQGALDYGYTF
TRBJ1-3,TRBV9,15,TRBD1,-,TGTGCCAGCAGCGTCGGACAGGGTGTGGGAAACACCATATATTTT,CASSVGQGVGNTIYF
TRBJ1-4,TRBV21-1,16,-,-,TGTGCCAGCAGCAAATTGCGGGGCGCGGCTAATGAAAAACTGTTTTTT,CASSKLRGAANEKLFF
TRBJ2-7,TRBV19,14,TRBD1,once,TGTGCCAGTAGTACGGCAACAGGGGAATACGAGCAGTACTTC,CASSTATGEYEQYF
TRBJ2-1,TRBV25-1,14,TRBD2,-,TGTGCCAGCAGTGAATTGGCGCGGGGGGCGGCTCAGTTCTTC,CASSELARGAAQFF
TRBJ1-2,TRBV12-5,14,TRBD1,-,TGTGCTAGTGGTTTGGTGCAGGGGGCGGAAGGCTACACCTTC,CASGLVQGAEGYTF
TRBJ2-1,TRBV7-2,15,TRBD2,-,TGTGCCAGCAGCTTGGAGCGGGGGTTTTACAATGAGCAGTTCTTC,CASSLERGFYNEQFF
TRBJ2-7,TRBV4-2,17,TRBD2,-,TGTGCCAGCAGCCAAGGGACTAGCGGGGGAAAGAGGTACGAGCAGTACTTC,CASSQGTSGGKRYEQYF
TRBJ1-4,TRBV27,16,-,-,TGTGCCAGCAGTTTAAAGACAGGTACAACTAATGAAAAACTGTTTTTT,CASSLKTGTTNEKLFF
TRBJ2-1,TRBV7-2,13,-,-,TGTGCCAGCAGACTAGGGCCATCCAATGAGCAGTTCTTC,CASRLGPSNEQFF
TRBJ1-1,TRBV2,13,TRBD1,-,TGTGCCAGCATGGACAGGCCAAACACTGAAGCTTTCTTT,CASMDRPNTEAFF
TRBJ1-1,TRBV19,13,TRBD1,-,TGTGCCAGTAGCAGGGACAGGGGAGGTCTAGCTTTCTTT,CASSRDRGGLAFF
TRBJ1-3,TRBV6-1,14,-,-,TGTGCCAGCAGTCCCAAAGGAGGTGGAAACACCATATATTTT,CASSPKGGGNTIYF
TRBJ2-5,TRBV7-8,15,TRBD2,-,TGTGCCAGCAGCAGGGGACTAGCAGTACAAGAGACCCAGTACTTC,CASSRGLAVQETQYF
TRBJ2-7,TRBV6-5,14,-,-,TGTGCCAGTTCTCAAGATCCACGTAGTTACGAGCAGTACTTC,CASSQDPRSYEQYF
TRBJ2-2,TRBV19,13,TRBD1,-,TGTGCCAGTAGTATCGACAGGGTCGGGGAGCTGTTTTTT,CASSIDRVGELFF
TRBJ1-1,TRBV6-6,15,-,-,TGTGCCAGCAGTTACGACTGGGTGGTGAACACTGAAGCTTTCTTT,CASSYDWVVNTEAFF
TRBJ1-5,TRBV18,16,-,few,TGTGCCAGCTCCCCTACCAAGGAGAGTAGCAATCAGCCCCAGCATTTT,CASSPTKESSNQPQHF
TRBJ2-4,TRBV29-1,13,-,-,TGCAGCGTCAGAAGTCCCGGGGGAAACATTCAGTACTTC,CSVRSPGGNIQYF
TRBJ1-1,TRBV27,14,-,-,TGTGCCAGCAGTTTATCGAAGGCAGGGCGTGAAGCTTTCTTT,CASSLSKAGREAFF
TRBJ2-5,TRBV5-1,14,TRBD1,-,TGCGCCAGCAGCTCAGGACAGGGCAGAGAGACCCAGTACTTC,CASSSGQGRETQYF
TRBJ2-2,TRBV4-2,17,TRBD2,once,TGTGCCAGCAGCCAAGAGGGCGGGGGGCCGAACACCGGGGAGCTGTTTTTT,CASSQEGGGPNTGELFF
TRBJ1-1,TRBV11-2,13,TRBD1,-,TGTGCCAGCAGCAACCGACAGGGGTCTGAAGCTTTCTTT,CASSNRQGSEAFF
TRBJ1-1,TRBV2,15,TRBD1,-,TGTGCCAGGGGACAGGGGTATGCTTTGAACACTGAAGCTTTCTTT,CARGQGYALNTEAFF
TRBJ2-1,TRBV5-1,16,TRBD2,-,TGCGCCAGCAGCTTGGGGGGACTAGCGGGGGTGTCGGGGCAGTTCTTC,CASSLGGLAGVSGQFF
TRBJ2-3,TRBV9,17,-,-,TGTGCCAGCAGCGTAGCCTTGGGTAGCGGACGCACAGATACGCAGTATTTT,CASSVALGSGRTDTQYF
TRBJ1-5,TRBV6-5,14,TRBD1,-,TGTGCCAGCAGTGACAGGGGAGGGCTGAGGCCCCAGCATTTT,CASSDRGGLRPQHF
TRBJ1-6,TRBV27,20,TRBD1,-,TGTGCCAGCAGTTTAACGAGCCCCCCGGGGTACAGGGGGCTTGATTCACCCCTCCACTTT,CASSLTSPPGYRGLDSPLHF
TRBJ2-5,TRBV7-2,15,-,-,TGTGCCAGCAGCGAACAGGGCTTGGGCCAAGAGACCCAGTACTTC,CASSEQGLGQETQYF
TRBJ2-6,TRBV5-1,19,TRBD1,-,TGCGCCAGCAGCAGGGGTTTAGGACAGGGAGACTCTGGGGCCAACGTCCTGACTTTC,CASSRGLGQGDSGANVLTF
TRBJ2-7,TRBV4-3,17,TRBD2,-,TGCGCCAGCAGCCAAGGCCTAGCGGGGGGGCTACGTGTTGAGCAGTACTTC,CASSQGLAGGLRVEQYF
TRBJ2-2,TRBV12-5,13,-,-,TGTGCTAGTGGTTTTAGGGGATCCGGGGAGCTGTTTTTT,CASGFRGSGELFF
TRBJ1-1,TRBV28,12,TRBD1,-,TGTGCCAGCAGACAGGGGAGGCTTGAAGCTTTCTTT,CASRQGRLEAFF
TRBJ2-5,TRBV2,14,-,-,TGTGCCAGCAGTGAACTTCTCCGAGGGGAGACCCAGTACTTC,CASSELLRGETQYF